The entry below describes one T cell receptor beta chain. Its target antigen remains unknown. No much larger clone is present one base from it, and per-base qualities are unavailable. From each donor, a single peripheral blood sample of roughly 0.11 L on average was drawn into heparinised tubes. A BD FACSAria II was used to sort naive, central memory, regulatory and stem cell-like memory CD4+ T cells with a panel that included CD45RO, CCR7, CD25, CD127, CD95 and CD27. Every sorted population had a purity above 95%. PBMCs were isolated right away by Lymphoprep density gradient centrifugation and were stained directly, without culture. So that batch effects would be minimized, each experiment stained and sorted samples in pairs, pairing one healthy donor with one patient. The entire amount of isolated RNA was reverse transcribed using the High Capacity cDNA Reverse Transcription Kit, so the sequenced TCRB transcripts were expressed ones. Deep immunoSEQ sequencing was applied to naive, central memory and regulatory T cell samples, giving an average of roughly 3.5 million total reads per sample. Sorted cells were lysed in RLT buffer and RNA was extracted with DNase-treated RNeasy Micro or Mini kits, depending on cell number. To prevent cross-contamination, every cell subset was processed on its own, while patient and healthy donor samples were processed together. Using the immunoSEQ multiplex PCR, TCRB sequences were amplified from cDNA into 87-bp fragments spanning the CDR3 region. Sequencing of the amplicons was done on the Illumina HiSeq platform. On the study's bioinformatics: PCR bias was computationally corrected using synthetic template baselines, reads within Hamming distance 2 were collapsed, and singletons that could not be merged were discarded. Reads were aligned to IMGT to assign V, D and J genes, CDR3 length, and insertions or deletions at six rearrangement sites. Clonotype counts were normalized to sorted cell number within each subset before computing true diversity and Gini coefficients with the tcR R package. Repertoire sharing was quantified using the overlap coefficient calculated on TCRB nucleotide sequences. As a proxy for the pre-selection repertoire, out-of-frame TCRB sequences from naive cells were analyzed. In TCRdb, the immuneACCESS table is reduced to in-frame sequences with V and J assigned. These tables do not hold every clone; where another copy was compared, an unresolved V gene accounts for under half, and the others remain unexplained. V, J and clone size are those of that table, while D and trimming were read from the DNA. The sample table holds approximately 250,000 clones, of which 16% were seen once. The ten largest account for less than 0.09% of the sample.

The germline V gene yields SGDLS for CDR1 and YYNGEE for CDR2. Including the terminal cysteine and phenylalanine, the CDR3 comprises 15 residues. The read is trimmed to its CDR3 DNA, 45 bases read in frame from base 1. V and J lose 4 bases and 4 bases, and a span of 15 bases separates them. The sample comes from a study of beta chain features in type 1 diabetes (dated 2018 in TCRdb). Background on the whole study: Mean age, gender distribution, total cell number and subset yield were not different between patients and healthy donors. A total of some 100,000,000 sorted cells were examined across all samples, and the number of cells per subset was strongly correlated with RNA yield. The study compared TCRB repertoires of sorted circulating CD4+ T cell subsets between recently diagnosed type 1 diabetes patients and matched healthy donors. Regulatory and stem cell-like memory subsets were obtained from only 8 patients and roughly 8 healthy donors, while naive and central memory subsets were obtained from all 30 or so donors. The full study reports these points: Naive, central memory and regulatory TCRB repertoires appeared more similar among patients than among healthy donors. Type 1 diabetes patients showed a moderate but significant shortening of TCRB CDR3 length in all four CD4+ subsets. Because cDNA rather than genomic DNA was sequenced, highly expressing activated cells could have been over-represented, although no difference in activation and CD3 levels was found between groups. At VDJ recombination sites, type 1 diabetes patients had fewer insertions and more deleted nucleotides, which implies abnormalities in thymic rearrangement. PCR may preferentially amplify shorter templates, but because patient and control samples were amplified and corrected together, any resulting skew would affect both groups equally. Because the HLA sub-analyses included only small numbers of individuals, any influence of HLA type on TCRB rearrangement was left unresolved.

Here the chain combines TRBV9 and TRBJ2-1; the D gene may be TRBD1 or TRBD2, since each aligns over 6 bases. This sequence originates from a man aged 30 to 39 with type 1 diabetes. Sequences were obtained from naive CD4+ T cells from blood. The cell subset or site label here, explained by the study, means: true naive CD4+ T cells. The DNA sequence reads TGTGCCAGCAGCCCCAACCGGGGGCATTACAATGAGCAGTTCTTC. Its translation reads: CASSPNRGHYNEQFF.